The 12 T cell receptor beta chains presented below share a single source sample, sequenced in a study of CD8+CD57+ T cells in acquired aplastic anemia (dated by TCRdb to the late 2010s). Sequencing relied on an Illumina HiSeq 2000. TCR beta VDJ combination and CDR3 sequence profiling used genomic DNA as the template. TCRdb trimmed public reads at Q25 via fastp, called clones via MiXCR and kept in-frame beta chains. Rows with one shared CDR3 protein collapse into an entry with the most common genes and DNA. Counted in this sample were around 200,000 distinct CDR3 sequences; nearly 65% of them appeared once. The ten largest make up under 55% of the sample. The patients picked for sequencing were ones in whom flow cytometry had shown an expansion of CD8+CD57+ cells. What was sequenced was sorted CD4+, CD8+, or CD8+CD57+ T cells (not recorded which) from PBMCs. All receptors come from a human donor with aplastic anemia.

This clonotype was counted between two and nine times. The J gene is TRBJ1-5, the V gene TRBV20-1; D perhaps matches TRBD1 (6 bases). This CDR3 has 12 amino acids. Germline V gene sequence: CDR1 DFQATT, CDR2 SNEGSKA (reference sequence). The DNA of the CDR3 is TGCAGCGTTGCAGGGGCGAATCAGCCCCAGCATTTT. Amino acid sequence: CSVAGANQPQHF.

This clonotype has ten or more counts. This chain connects TRBV6-5 to TRBJ1-5; the D is unclear. Per the germline V gene, CDR1 is MNHEY and CDR2 is SVGAGI. CDR3 length equals 13 residues. V was clipped by 2 bases and J by 3 bases, with 5 bases between them. CDR3 residues: CASSYRVNQPQHF. In DNA, the CDR3 is TGTGCCAGCAGTTACAGGGTCAATCAGCCCCAGCATTTT.

At least ten counts were recorded for this clonotype. The gene calls are TRBV19 and TRBJ1-1; 8 bases are shared with TRBD1. Germline assignment: CDR1 LNHDA and CDR2 SQIVND (reference sequence). The CDR3 contains 15 residues. J gave up 1 base and V 6 bases, and 7 bases lay outside the gene matches. DNA for the CDR3: TGTGCCAGTAGCCTACAGGGGGGGGGGAACACTGAAGCTTTCTTT. Translating gives CASSLQGGGNTEAFF.

The genes are TRBV9 and TRBJ1-2; tentatively, D is TRBD1 (5 bases). This CDR3 is built from 17 residues. With 4 bases removed from V and 2 bases from J, the gap between germline ends came to 21 bases. Looked up from germline, CDR1 is SGDLS and CDR2 is YYNGEE. CDR3 coding DNA: TGTGCCAGCAGCCCCACCCAGGATGGGGGGACCAACTATGGCTACACCTTC. It encodes CASSPTQDGGTNYGYTF.

This clonotype showed up just a few times. The rearrangement uses TRBV27 and TRBJ1-2; 7 bases fit TRBD1. The CDR3 is made up of 14 amino acids. J was trimmed by 7 bases and V by 6 bases; bases with no gene match: 11. CDR1 and CDR2 (germline): MNHEY, SMNVEV (reference sequence). DNA for the CDR3: TGTGCCAGCAGCCGAGGAACAGGGGTGCTTGGCTACACCTTC. This codes for CASSRGTGVLGYTF.

The chain uses TRBV2 and TRBJ2-3; D is undetermined. From germline, CDR1 is SNHLY and CDR2 FYNNEI. Trimming took 8 bases from V and 4 from J, leaving 4 bases between them. This CDR3 region has 10 residues. CDR3 region: CASSADTQYF. CDR3 nucleotide sequence: TGTGCCAGCTCCGCAGATACGCAGTATTTT.

This clonotype was seen ten or more times. The gene calls are TRBV5-8 and TRBJ2-3; the match to TRBD1 covers 8 bases. Germline loops: CDR1 SGHTS, CDR2 YDEGEE. The CDR3 totals 15 residues. Trimming cost V 4 bases and J 5 bases; bases outside gene matches: 9. The CDR3 coding sequence is TGTGCCAGCAGCGAGGACAGGGATGGTATAGATACGCAGTATTTT. Translated, it gives CASSEDRDGIDTQYF.

The chain joins TRBV29-1 to TRBJ2-5, with 7 bases aligning to TRBD1. V was pared by 6 bases and J by 6 bases, with 7 bases of the junction left unmatched. This CDR3 contains 12 residues. Per germline, CDR1 SQVTM and CDR2 ANQGSEA. The CDR3 DNA sequence: TGCAGCGTCGTACGAGGGGGCCAGACCCAGTACTTC. Protein: CSVVRGGQTQYF.

The chain employs TRBV10-3 and TRBJ2-7; D is unresolved. The CDR3 has 12 residues. V lost 3 bases and J 4 bases, leaving 7 bases between the germline ends. Germline CDR1 reads ENHRY; CDR2 reads SYGVKD. The CDR3 here is CAISDSKYEQYF. CDR3 nucleotide sequence: TGTGCCATCAGTGACAGTAAATACGAGCAGTACTTC.

The chain employs TRBV7-9 and TRBJ2-7; TRBD1 agrees at 8 bases. Germline V gene sequence: CDR1 SEHNR, CDR2 FQNEAQ (reference sequence). This CDR3 contains 14 residues. V was pared by 4 bases and J by 2 bases, with 4 bases of the junction left unmatched. The CDR3 here is CASSSLTGAYEQYF. The CDR3 DNA sequence: TGTGCCAGCAGCTCCCTGACAGGGGCCTACGAGCAGTACTTC.

V and J are TRBV6-5 and TRBJ2-7, with D possibly being TRBD2 (6 bases). V was clipped by 6 bases and J by 3 bases, with 15 bases between them. Germline-derived CDR1 and CDR2 are MNHEY and SVGAGI. The CDR3 runs to 14 residues. CDR3 sequence reads: CASRGPGLSYEQYF. DNA of the CDR3: TGTGCCAGCAGGGGACCGGGACTGAGCTACGAGCAGTACTTC.

This chain uses TRBV11-3 with TRBJ2-7; 8 bases align to TRBD1. CDR1 is SGHNT, CDR2 YENEEA, per germline. This CDR3 contains 16 residues. V lost 11 bases, J lost 1 base, and 16 bases stayed unmatched. The CDR3 here is CACPLLSRDRSYEQYF. The DNA of the CDR3 is TGTGCCTGTCCCTTACTATCCCGGGACAGGTCCTACGAGCAGTACTTC.